This T cell receptor beta chain was retrieved from a study of blood T cell repertoires in COVID-19. In the study overall: PBMCs, B-cell-depleted T cells, or T cells were the source of the cDNA or gDNA that made up the material.

Under the authors' procedure: How many nucleated cells were present was estimated from reference gene primer amplification. The repertoire was sequenced with immunoSEQ multiplex PCR; TCRdb's copy has only in-frame clones and lacks some. Clone size and the V and J calls come from that table; the DNA yielded D and trimming. The data hold about 160,000 clones, with 84% observed a single time. Germline V CDR1 and CDR2: SEHNR, FQNEAQ (reference sequence). This CDR3 spans 15 amino acids. Trimming removed 5 bases from V and 3 bases from J; junction bases left unmatched: 5. Sequencing was done on a sample of peripheral blood. The origin of this receptor is a man between 65 and 85 years old with acute or convalescent COVID-19. The chain combines TRBV7-9 with TRBJ2-2, with 8 nucleotides matching TRBD2. The CDR3 protein is CASSPSAGDTGELFF. CDR3 sequence (DNA): TGTGCCAGCAGCCCATCAGCGGGAGACACCGGGGAGCTGTTTTTT.